This T cell receptor (beta chain) was observed in a study of OX40 agonist ivuxolimab in advanced cancers. This table comes from immunoSEQ multiplex PCR, and its TCRdb copy is limited to in-frame clones, with some not included. The data show roughly 92,000 clones, about 90% seen once. Specimen: CD4+ or CD8+ T cells sorted from blood, collected in a trial of the OX40 agonist ivuxolimab. The receptor's source is an adult with an advanced solid tumor such as melanoma, head and neck, liver or kidney cancer.

CDR3 sequence (DNA): TGTGCCAGCAGCCCCCCCATTAGCGGCAGGAGCTACGAGCAGTACTTC. Amino acid sequence: CASSPPISGRSYEQYF. The gene calls are TRBV7-2 and TRBJ2-7, with D tentatively TRBD2 (6 bases). CDR1 and CDR2 from the germline V gene are SGHTA and FQGNSA. CDR3 length: 16 residues. V was clipped by 5 bases and J by 3 bases, with 20 bases between them.